This T cell receptor (beta chain) came from a study of cytomegalovirus exposure and HLA in healthy donors. General observations from the study: In a later analysis, CMV-associated beta chains were mostly HLA-associated, it appeared. Analysis was performed later, and it showed HLA-associated TCR beta chains to be more clonally expanded than equally common others. In a later analysis, TCR beta V- and J-gene trimming showed a link to a missense DCLRE1C variant.

About this clone: Its cognate antigen is unknown.

Trimming took 5 bases from V and 4 from J, leaving 9 bases between them. The CDR3 is 13 amino acids. Germline CDR1 is MDHEN and CDR2 is SYDVKM. PCR primers comprised 60 Vbeta and 13 Jbeta primers. TCRdb keeps only in-frame clones here, not all; method: immunoSEQ multiplex PCR. The table includes approximately 74,000 clones, about 77% detected once. Specimen: PBMCs. This chain uses TRBV28 with TRBJ2-1; D is ambiguous. The sequence derives from a man in his forties in good health and CMV-seronegative. CDR3 region: CASSAQYYNEQFF. The CDR3 DNA reads TGTGCCAGCAGTGCCCAGTATTACAATGAGCAGTTCTTC.